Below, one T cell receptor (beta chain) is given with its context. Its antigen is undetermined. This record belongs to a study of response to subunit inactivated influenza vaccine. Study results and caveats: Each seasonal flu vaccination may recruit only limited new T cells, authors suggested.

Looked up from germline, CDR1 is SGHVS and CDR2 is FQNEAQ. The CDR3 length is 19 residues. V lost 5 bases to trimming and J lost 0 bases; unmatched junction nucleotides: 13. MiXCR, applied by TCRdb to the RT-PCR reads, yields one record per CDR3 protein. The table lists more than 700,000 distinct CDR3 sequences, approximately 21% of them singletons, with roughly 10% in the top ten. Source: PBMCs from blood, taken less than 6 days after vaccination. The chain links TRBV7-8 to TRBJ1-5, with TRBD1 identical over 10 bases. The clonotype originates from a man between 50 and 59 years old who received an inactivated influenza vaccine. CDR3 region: CASSLMTPGQGFSNQPQHF. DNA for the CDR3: TGTGCCAGCAGCCTTATGACCCCGGGACAGGGGTTTAGCAATCAGCCCCAGCATTTT.